The 11 T cell receptor beta chains below all came from one sample that was sequenced in a study of T cell repertoires in cytomegalovirus infection (dated by TCRdb to the late 2010s). The instrument given in TCRdb is Illumina HiSeq 1500. TCRdb reworked the public reads: Q25 trimming with fastp, MiXCR clone assembly, productive beta chains retained. A single entry per CDR3 protein holds the most common genes and DNA from its merged rows. Here the sample has roughly 640,000 distinct CDR3 sequences; 24% occur a single time. Less than 10% of the sample lies in the top ten. Sample: CD8+ T cells from PBMCs. These receptors were obtained from a human donor in good health (CMV status not recorded). Some clones in this sample may be carry-over from other donors' samples.

The V and J genes are TRBV12-3 or TRBV12-4 and TRBJ2-1, with D hard to call. The CDR3 runs to 14 residues. Trimming stripped 7 bases from V and 0 bases from J, with 10 bases between. Written as DNA, the CDR3 is TGTGCCAGCACCGGGTCACTCTCCTACAATGAGCAGTTCTTC. The encoded protein is CASTGSLSYNEQFF.

This clonotype has just a few counts. This sequence joins TRBV2 and TRBJ1-4; TRBD1 matches at 10 bases. This CDR3 spans 16 amino acids. V shed 1 base and J 3 bases; nucleotides not matched to a gene: 2. CDR1 and CDR2 (germline): SNHLY, FYNNEI. The CDR3 protein is CASSEGDRGSNEKLFF. The CDR3 nucleotides are TGTGCCAGCAGTGAAGGGGACAGGGGTTCTAATGAAAAACTGTTTTTT.

This clonotype has a handful of counts. J is TRBJ2-2 and V is TRBV7-9; the D is unclear. CDR3 size: 19 residues. CDR1 and CDR2 from the germline V gene are SEHNR and FQNEAQ (reference sequence). Trimming stripped 1 base from V and 1 base from J, with 19 bases between. The CDR3 sequence is CASSLGAAGRYLNTGELFF. As DNA, the CDR3 is TGTGCCAGCAGCTTAGGAGCAGCCGGACGGTACTTGAACACCGGGGAGCTGTTTTTT. Full variable domain (rest looked up from reference TRBV7-9 and TRBJ2-2): DTGVSQNPRHKITKRGQNVTFRCDPISEHNRLYWYRQTLGQGPEFLTYFQNEAQLEKSRLLSDRFSAERPKGSFSTLEIQRTEQGDSAMYLCASSLGAAGRYLNTGELFFGEGSRLTVL.

The chain joins TRBV24-1 to TRBJ2-2; possibly TRBD1 for D (5 bases). Germline lookup yields CDR1 KGHDR and CDR2 SFDVKD. The CDR3 consists of 15 residues. Trimming stripped 5 bases from V and 8 bases from J, with 17 bases between. CDR3 protein: CATSVQGRDAGELFF. The CDR3 nucleotides are TGTGCCACCAGTGTGCAGGGTAGGGATGCAGGGGAGCTGTTTTTT.

The J gene is TRBJ1-5, the V gene TRBV12-3 or TRBV12-4; D might be TRBD1 (6 bases). The V end lost 7 bases, the J end lost 7 bases, and 14 bases lay between the germline ends. CDR3 length equals 13 residues. The CDR3 nucleotides are TGTGCCAGCACCCTGGGGGCCATCCAGCCCCAGCATTTT. Its protein is CASTLGAIQPQHF.

V gene TRBV13 combines with J gene TRBJ2-1, with 9 bases aligning to TRBD1. From germline, CDR1 is PRHDT and CDR2 FYEKMQ (reference sequence). CDR3 length: 16 amino acids. V was pared by 4 bases and J by 6 bases, with 10 bases of the junction left unmatched. The CDR3 region is CASSYWGQGTSNEQFF. CDR3 bases: TGTGCCAGCAGCTACTGGGGACAGGGTACTTCCAATGAGCAGTTCTTC.

This sequence joins TRBV18 and TRBJ2-4, with 7 bases matching TRBD2. CDR3 length: 15 residues. From germline, CDR1 is KGHSH and CDR2 LQKENI. Unmatched junction bases numbered 8, after V lost 5 bases and J lost 4 bases. In nucleotides, the CDR3 is TGTGCCAGCTCAGCGGCGGGGGAGAAGAAAAACATTCAGTACTTC. Translating gives CASSAAGEKKNIQYF.

This clonotype was found a few times. The V gene is TRBV28, the J gene TRBJ2-1; maybe TRBD2 (7 bases). V was pared by 3 bases and J by 0 bases, with 15 bases between. From germline, CDR1 is MDHEN and CDR2 SYDVKM. The CDR3 runs 17 residues. The CDR3: CASSLRGGDHSYNEQFF. CDR3 coding DNA: TGTGCCAGCAGTTTGCGCGGGGGCGACCACTCCTACAATGAGCAGTTCTTC.

This clonotype was observed at least ten times. The genes are TRBV7-2 and TRBJ2-2; 8 nucleotides agree with TRBD2. V lost 5 bases and J lost 4; bases outside the gene matches: 3. The CDR3 length is 14 residues. Germline V CDR1 and CDR2: SGHTA, FQGNSA. CDR3 loop: CASSTGGITGELFF. The CDR3 coding sequence is TGTGCCAGCAGCACGGGGGGGATCACCGGGGAGCTGTTTTTT.

The chain has TRBV5-1 and TRBJ2-1; D unclear. Germline CDR1 SGHRS, CDR2 YFSETQ. The V gene lost 9 bases and the J gene lost 7 bases, with 11 bases spanning the gap. The CDR3 extends over 11 amino acids. The CDR3 bases are TGCGCCAACACCGCCGGTAATGAGCAGTTCTTC. This translates into CANTAGNEQFF.

Concerning this clonotype itself: A single base separates this from a much larger clone, so it may be a read error. CDR3 region: CASSLWATGNYGYTF. CDR3 in DNA: TGTGCCAGCAGCTTATGGGCGACAGGGAACTATGGCTACACCTTC. The rearrangement joins TRBV7-2 to TRBJ1-2, with 7 bases lining up with TRBD1. CDR1 is SGHTA and CDR2 is FQGNSA in the germline V gene. V was clipped by 2 bases and J by 2 bases; unmatched bases: 5. The CDR3 is 15 amino acids.